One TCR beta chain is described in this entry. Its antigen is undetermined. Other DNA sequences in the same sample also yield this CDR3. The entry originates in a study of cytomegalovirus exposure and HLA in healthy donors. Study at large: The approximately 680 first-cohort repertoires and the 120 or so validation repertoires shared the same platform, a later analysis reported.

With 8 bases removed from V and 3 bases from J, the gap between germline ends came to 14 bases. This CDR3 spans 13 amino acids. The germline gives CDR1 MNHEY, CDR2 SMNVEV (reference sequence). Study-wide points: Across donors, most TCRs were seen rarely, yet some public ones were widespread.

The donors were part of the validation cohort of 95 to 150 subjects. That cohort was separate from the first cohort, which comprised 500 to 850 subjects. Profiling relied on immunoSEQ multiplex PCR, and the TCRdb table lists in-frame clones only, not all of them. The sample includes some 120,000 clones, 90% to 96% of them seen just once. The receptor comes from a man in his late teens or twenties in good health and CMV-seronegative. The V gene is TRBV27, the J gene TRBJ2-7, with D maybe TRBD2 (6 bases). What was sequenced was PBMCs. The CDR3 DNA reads TGTGCCAGCTCCCTCGGGGGAGGCTACGAGCAGTACTTC. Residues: CASSLGGGYEQYF.